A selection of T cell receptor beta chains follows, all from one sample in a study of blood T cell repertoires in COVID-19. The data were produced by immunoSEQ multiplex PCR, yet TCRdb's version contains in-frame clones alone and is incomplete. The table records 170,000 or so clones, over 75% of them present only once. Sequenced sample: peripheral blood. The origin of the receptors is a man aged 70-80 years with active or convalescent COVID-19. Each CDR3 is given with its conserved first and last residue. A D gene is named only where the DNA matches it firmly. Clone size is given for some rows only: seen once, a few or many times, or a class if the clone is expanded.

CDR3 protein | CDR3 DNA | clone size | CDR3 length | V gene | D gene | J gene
CASSLVGGARDTGELFF | TGTGCCAGCAGCTTAGTTGGGGGGGCTAGGGACACCGGGGAGCTGTTTTTT | . | 17 | TRBV7-8 | . | TRBJ2-2
CASSLAQVKETQYF | TGCGCCAGCAGCTTGGCACAAGTTAAAGAGACCCAGTACTTC | . | 14 | TRBV5-1 | . | TRBJ2-5
CASSPPTSGSANTGELFF | TGTGCCAGCAGCCCACCGACTAGCGGAAGCGCGAACACCGGGGAGCTGTTTTTT | . | 18 | TRBV5-4 | TRBD2 | TRBJ2-2
CASSLRTPLAGGGTDTQYF | TGTGCCAGCAGCTTAAGGACACCCCTAGCGGGAGGTGGTACAGATACGCAGTATTTT | . | 19 | TRBV13 | TRBD2 | TRBJ2-3
CASSEAERGTQYF | TGTGCCAGCAGTGAAGCGGAGCGGGGGACCCAGTACTTC | once | 13 | TRBV2 | TRBD2 | TRBJ2-5
CASSEGAETQYF | TGTGCCAGCAGTGAGGGAGCAGAGACCCAGTACTTC | . | 12 | TRBV2 | . | TRBJ2-5
CASSDTGSYGYTF | TGTGCCAGCAGTGATACAGGGAGTTATGGCTACACCTTC | . | 13 | TRBV6-4 | . | TRBJ1-2
CASSQDISVGRGNYGYTF | TGCGCCAGCAGCCAAGATATCTCCGTGGGGCGGGGAAACTATGGCTACACCTTC | . | 18 | TRBV4-3 | . | TRBJ1-2
CAWSVGQGPNEKLFF | TGTGCCTGGAGTGTAGGTCAGGGGCCTAATGAAAAACTGTTTTTT | . | 15 | TRBV30 | . | TRBJ1-4
CASSVGPGQTNSPLHF | TGTGCCAGCAGCGTCGGCCCGGGACAGACAAATTCACCCCTCCACTTT | . | 16 | TRBV9 | TRBD1 | TRBJ1-6
CASSSPRQGIDIQYF | TGTGCCAGCAGTTCCCCCCGACAGGGTATCGACATTCAGTACTTC | . | 15 | TRBV6-2/TRBV6-3 | TRBD1 | TRBJ2-4
CASSSRTGGTNEKLFF | TGTGCCAGCAGTTCTAGGACAGGGGGGACTAATGAAAAACTGTTTTTT | few | 16 | TRBV27 | TRBD1 | TRBJ1-4
CAWSVSEYQPQHF | TGTGCCTGGAGTGTCTCAGAATATCAGCCCCAGCATTTT | . | 13 | TRBV30 | . | TRBJ1-5
CASSPPPSGRPDTQYF | TGTGCCAGCAGCCCACCTCCTAGCGGGAGGCCGGATACGCAGTATTTT | few | 16 | TRBV5-6 | TRBD2 | TRBJ2-3
CASSEQGRGYNSPLHF | TGTGCCAGCAGTGAACAGGGCAGGGGCTATAATTCACCCCTCCACTTT | once | 16 | TRBV2 | . | TRBJ1-6
CASSKRTGFILKVRYF | TGTGCCAGCAGCAAAAGGACAGGGTTCATTTTAAAGGTCCGGTATTTT | . | 16 | TRBV21-1 | . | TRBJ2-3
CASSESGRQGGVGYTF | TGTGCCAGCAGTGAATCCGGGAGACAGGGGGGTGTTGGCTACACCTTC | . | 16 | TRBV25-1 | TRBD1 | TRBJ1-2
CATEAGGNEETQYF | TGTGCCACCGAGGCGGGGGGAAACGAAGAGACCCAGTACTTC | . | 14 | TRBV24-1 | TRBD2 | TRBJ2-5
CASSSTGGDQPQHF | TGTGCCAGCAGTTCGACAGGGGGAGATCAGCCCCAGCATTTT | . | 14 | TRBV2 | TRBD1 | TRBJ1-5
CASSYSGGRNEQFF | TGTGCCAGCAGTTACTCAGGAGGGAGGAATGAGCAGTTCTTC | . | 14 | TRBV6-5 | . | TRBJ2-1
CASSTPGTGNTEAFF | TGTGCCAGCAGCACCCCGGGGACTGGGAACACTGAAGCTTTCTTT | . | 15 | TRBV7-9 | . | TRBJ1-1
CASSERTGVQPQHF | TGTGCCAGCAGCGAGAGGACAGGGGTACAGCCCCAGCATTTT | . | 14 | TRBV3-1/TRBV3-2 | TRBD1 | TRBJ1-5
CASSTSISTDTQYF | TGTGCCAGCAGCACTAGCATTAGCACAGATACGCAGTATTTT | many | 14 | TRBV2 | . | TRBJ2-3
CASSDRGRETDTQYF | TGTGCCAGCAGCGACCGGGGCCGGGAGACAGATACGCAGTATTTT | . | 15 | TRBV11-2 | . | TRBJ2-3
CASSLGSGGEYEQFF | TGTGCCAGCAGCTTAGGCAGCGGGGGGGAATATGAGCAGTTCTTC | once | 15 | TRBV11-2 | TRBD2 | TRBJ2-1
CTSSSGTSGYLRERTGELFF | TGCACCAGCAGCTCTGGGACTAGCGGGTACCTAAGAGAACGCACCGGGGAGCTGTTTTTT | . | 20 | TRBV1 | . | TRBJ2-2
CASSYLGGYEQYF | TGTGCCAGCAGTTATCTCGGGGGGTACGAGCAGTACTTC | . | 13 | TRBV6-5 | TRBD2 | TRBJ2-7
CASSLDDLNTEAFF | TGCGCCAGCAGCTTGGACGACTTGAACACTGAAGCTTTCTTT | . | 14 | TRBV5-1 | . | TRBJ1-1
CAFNGQPINEKLFF | TGTGCCTTTAATGGGCAGCCCATTAATGAAAAACTGTTTTTT | . | 14 | TRBV5-8 | . | TRBJ1-4
CASSPPGTGGREQYF | TGTGCCAGCTCACCGCCCGGGACAGGGGGCAGGGAGCAGTACTTC | . | 15 | TRBV18 | TRBD1 | TRBJ2-7
CASSQSSAGSLNTEAFF | TGTGCCAGCAGCCAATCATCCGCGGGAAGTCTGAACACTGAAGCTTTCTTT | . | 17 | TRBV3-1/TRBV3-2 | . | TRBJ1-1
CASSLGVPRTGTYSPLHF | TGTGCCAGCAGCTTGGGAGTCCCCAGGACAGGGACTTATTCACCCCTCCACTTT | . | 18 | TRBV5-5 | TRBD1 | TRBJ1-6
CASSVVRGREEAFF | TGTGCCAGCAGCGTAGTCAGGGGTAGGGAAGAAGCTTTCTTT | . | 14 | TRBV9 | . | TRBJ1-1
CASGPSGGVASNEKLFF | TGCGCCAGCGGCCCCTCAGGGGGCGTTGCCTCTAATGAAAAACTGTTTTTT | few | 17 | TRBV4-1 | TRBD1 | TRBJ1-4
CASSIRTGFGQPQHF | TGTGCCAGCAGTATCCGGACAGGGTTTGGTCAGCCCCAGCATTTT | . | 15 | TRBV6-5 | TRBD1 | TRBJ1-5
CASVESDQPQHF | TGTGCCAGCGTAGAGTCCGATCAGCCCCAGCATTTT | . | 12 | TRBV28 | . | TRBJ1-5
CASSELAGGYNEQFF | TGCGCCAGCAGTGAGTTAGCGGGAGGGTACAATGAGCAGTTCTTC | . | 15 | TRBV10-1 | TRBD2 | TRBJ2-1
CASSPVSAGGGHNEQFF | TGTGCCAGTAGCCCCGTCTCGGCGGGAGGGGGTCACAATGAGCAGTTCTTC | . | 17 | TRBV19 | TRBD2 | TRBJ2-1
CASSLRTDMNTEAFF | TGCGCCAGCAGCCTGAGGACAGATATGAACACTGAAGCTTTCTTT | many | 15 | TRBV4-1 | . | TRBJ1-1
CATTDSWFDGYTF | TGTGCCACGACGGACAGCTGGTTTGATGGCTACACCTTC | . | 13 | TRBV10-3 | . | TRBJ1-2
CSAQKGRGSETQYF | TGCAGCGCCCAAAAAGGCAGGGGGTCGGAGACCCAGTACTTC | . | 14 | TRBV29-1 | TRBD1 | TRBJ2-5
CASSRSGRATYNEQFF | TGTGCCAGCAGCCGGAGCGGGAGGGCGACCTACAATGAGCAGTTCTTC | . | 16 | TRBV11-1 | TRBD2 | TRBJ2-1
CASSQVSHRQGAGDGYTF | TGCGCCAGCAGCCAAGTTTCCCACCGACAGGGCGCAGGTGATGGCTACACCTTC | . | 18 | TRBV4-1 | TRBD1 | TRBJ1-2
CASSLEAGPNEKLFF | TGTGCCAGCAGCTTAGAGGCAGGGCCTAATGAAAAACTGTTTTTT | . | 15 | TRBV7-9 | . | TRBJ1-4
CASLREDRVSSRIYGYTF | TGTGCCAGCCTAAGGGAGGACAGGGTATCATCCAGGATCTATGGCTACACCTTC | once | 18 | TRBV21-1 | . | TRBJ1-2
CASSRGQSGANEKLFF | TGTGCCAGCAGCAGGGGACAGTCAGGGGCTAATGAAAAACTGTTTTTT | . | 16 | TRBV7-9 | TRBD1 | TRBJ1-4
CASSRVPGYQETQYF | TGTGCCAGCAGCCGAGTTCCAGGTTACCAAGAGACCCAGTACTTC | few | 15 | TRBV5-5 | . | TRBJ2-5
CASSSADTQYF | TGTGCCAGCAGTTCGGCAGATACGCAGTATTTT | once | 11 | TRBV6-5 | . | TRBJ2-3
CASSVAFTGELFF | TGTGCCAGCAGCGTAGCATTTACCGGGGAGCTGTTTTTT | . | 13 | TRBV9 | . | TRBJ2-2
CASSVEASSTEAFF | TGTGCCAGCAGCGTAGAAGCCTCGAGCACTGAAGCTTTCTTT | . | 14 | TRBV9 | . | TRBJ1-1
CATEPLLGNQPQHF | TGTGCCACCGAGCCCCTCTTGGGCAATCAGCCCCAGCATTTT | . | 14 | TRBV19 | . | TRBJ1-5
CAWRGTGTFRFGELFF | TGTGCCTGGCGGGGGACAGGGACATTTAGGTTCGGGGAGCTGTTTTTT | . | 16 | TRBV30 | TRBD1 | TRBJ2-2
CASSDQAGSNTEAFF | TGTGCCAGCAGTGACCAAGCAGGCTCGAACACTGAAGCTTTCTTT | . | 15 | TRBV2 | . | TRBJ1-1
CASSPSGGRFTDTQYF | TGTGCCAGCAGCCCTAGCGGGGGGCGGTTCACAGATACGCAGTATTTT | . | 16 | TRBV27 | TRBD2 | TRBJ2-3
CASSGGTSVNEQFF | TGTGCCAGCAGTGGAGGGACTAGCGTCAATGAGCAGTTCTTC | . | 14 | TRBV2 | TRBD2 | TRBJ2-1